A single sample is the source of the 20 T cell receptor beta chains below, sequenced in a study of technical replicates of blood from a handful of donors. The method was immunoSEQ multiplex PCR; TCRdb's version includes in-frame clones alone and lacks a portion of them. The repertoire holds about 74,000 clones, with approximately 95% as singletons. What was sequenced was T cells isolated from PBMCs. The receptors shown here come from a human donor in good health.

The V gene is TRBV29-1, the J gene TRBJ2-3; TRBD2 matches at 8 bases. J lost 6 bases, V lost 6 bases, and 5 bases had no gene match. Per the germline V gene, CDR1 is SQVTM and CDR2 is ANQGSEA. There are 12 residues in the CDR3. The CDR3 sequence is CSVVREGDTQYF. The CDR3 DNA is TGCAGCGTGGTTCGGGAGGGGGATACGCAGTATTTT.

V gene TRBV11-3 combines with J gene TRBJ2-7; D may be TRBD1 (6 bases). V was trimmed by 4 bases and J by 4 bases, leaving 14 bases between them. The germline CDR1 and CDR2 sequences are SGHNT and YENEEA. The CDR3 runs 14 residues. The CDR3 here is CASSSPGQLYEQYF. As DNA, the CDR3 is TGTGCCAGCAGCTCGCCGGGACAACTGTACGAGCAGTACTTC.

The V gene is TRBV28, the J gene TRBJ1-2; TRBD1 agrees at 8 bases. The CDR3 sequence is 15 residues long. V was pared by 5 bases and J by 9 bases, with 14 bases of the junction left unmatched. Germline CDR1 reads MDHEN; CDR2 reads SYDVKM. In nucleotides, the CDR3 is TGTGCCAGCAGTCTTTTGCCCGGACAGGGAGGCAGCTACACCTTC. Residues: CASSLLPGQGGSYTF.

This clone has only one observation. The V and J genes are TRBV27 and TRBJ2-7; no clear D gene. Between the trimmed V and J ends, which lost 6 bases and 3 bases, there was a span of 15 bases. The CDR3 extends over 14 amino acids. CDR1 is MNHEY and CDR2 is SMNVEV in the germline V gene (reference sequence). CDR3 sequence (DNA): TGTGCCAGCAGCCCTGGAGAGGTTTTCTACGAGCAGTACTTC. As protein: CASSPGEVFYEQYF.

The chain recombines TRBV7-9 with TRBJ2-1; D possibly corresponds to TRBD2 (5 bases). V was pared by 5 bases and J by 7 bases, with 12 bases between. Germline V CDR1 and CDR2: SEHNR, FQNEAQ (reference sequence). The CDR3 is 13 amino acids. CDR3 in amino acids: CASSRPLANEQFF. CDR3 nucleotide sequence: TGTGCCAGCAGCCGGCCCTTAGCGAATGAGCAGTTCTTC.

This CDR3 reads CASSLETGLGNTIYF. As DNA, the CDR3 is TGTGCCAGCAGCTTGGAGACAGGCCTTGGAAACACCATATATTTT. The chain has TRBV5-8 and TRBJ1-3, with D possibly TRBD1 on 6 matching bases. V lost 0 bases to trimming and J lost 3 bases, with 10 bases between them. This CDR3 region has 15 residues. CDR1 and CDR2 (germline): SGHTS, YDEGEE. The full variable domain, its missing parts supplied by reference TRBV5-8 and TRBJ1-3, is EAGVTQSPTHLIKTRGQQATLRCSPISGHTSVYWYQQALGLGLQFLLWYDEGEERNRGNFPPRFSGRQFPNYSSELNVNALELEDSALYLCASSLETGLGNTIYFGEGSWLTVV.

CDR3 sequence: CASSQGGSYEQYF. DNA of the CDR3: TGTGCCAGCTCACAGGGGGGATCCTACGAGCAGTACTTC. The V gene is TRBV27, the J gene TRBJ2-7; 8 bases map to TRBD1. Germline V CDR1 and CDR2: MNHEY, SMNVEV (reference sequence). This CDR3 spans 13 amino acids. The V segment lost 8 bases and the J segment 1 base; nucleotides outside the gene matches: 4.

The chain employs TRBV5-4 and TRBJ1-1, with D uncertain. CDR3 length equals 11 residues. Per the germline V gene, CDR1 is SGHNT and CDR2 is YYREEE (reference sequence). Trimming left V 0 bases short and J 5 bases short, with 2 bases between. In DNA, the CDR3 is TGTGCCAGCAGCTTGGCTACTGAAGCTTTCTTT. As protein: CASSLATEAFF.

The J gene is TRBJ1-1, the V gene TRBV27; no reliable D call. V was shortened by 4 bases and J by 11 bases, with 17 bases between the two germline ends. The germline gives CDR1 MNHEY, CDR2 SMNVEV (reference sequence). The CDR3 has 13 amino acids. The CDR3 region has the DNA TGTGCCAGCAGTTATTTGCTCCCGGGTCCTGCTTTCTTT. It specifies CASSYLLPGPAFF.

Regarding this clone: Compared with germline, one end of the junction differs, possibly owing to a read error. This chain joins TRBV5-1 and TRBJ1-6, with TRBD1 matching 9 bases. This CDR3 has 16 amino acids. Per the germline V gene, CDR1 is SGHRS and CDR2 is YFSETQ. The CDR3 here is CASRRGTGTHNSLLHF. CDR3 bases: TGCGCCAGCAGGCGCGGGACAGGGACCCATAATTCACTCCTCCACTTT.

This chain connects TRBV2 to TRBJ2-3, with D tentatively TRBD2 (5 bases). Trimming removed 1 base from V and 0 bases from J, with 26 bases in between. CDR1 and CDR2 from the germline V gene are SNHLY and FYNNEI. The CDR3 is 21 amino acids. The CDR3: CASSEGTLGGYWGSSTDTQYF. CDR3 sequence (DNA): TGTGCCAGCAGTGAAGGTACTTTAGGCGGGTACTGGGGAAGCAGCACAGATACGCAGTATTTT.

CDR3 amino acids: CASRGLAGGYEQYF. As DNA, the CDR3 is TGTGCCAGCAGGGGACTAGCGGGAGGGTACGAGCAGTACTTC. The chain uses TRBV2 and TRBJ2-7, with TRBD2 matching 16 bases. Germline CDR1 reads SNHLY; CDR2 reads FYNNEI. The CDR3 is made up of 14 amino acids. The junction had 0 bases not matched to a gene; V was cut back by 6 bases and J by 4 bases.

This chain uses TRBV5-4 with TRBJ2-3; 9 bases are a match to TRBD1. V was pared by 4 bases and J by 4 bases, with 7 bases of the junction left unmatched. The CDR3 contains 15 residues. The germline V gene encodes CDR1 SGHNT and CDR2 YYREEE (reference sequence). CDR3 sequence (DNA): TGTGCCAGCAGCACCCGGGACAGGGACCCAGATACGCAGTATTTT. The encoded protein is CASSTRDRDPDTQYF.

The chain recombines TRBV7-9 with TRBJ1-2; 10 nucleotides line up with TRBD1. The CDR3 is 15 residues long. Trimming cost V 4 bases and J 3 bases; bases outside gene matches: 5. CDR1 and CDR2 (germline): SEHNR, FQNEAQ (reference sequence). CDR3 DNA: TGTGCCAGCAGCTACGAGACAGGGGGCCACTATGGCTACACCTTC. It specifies CASSYETGGHYGYTF.

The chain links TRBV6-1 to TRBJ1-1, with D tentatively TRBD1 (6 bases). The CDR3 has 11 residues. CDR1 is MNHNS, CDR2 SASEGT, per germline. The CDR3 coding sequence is TGTGTAGCCTCCCGGGGGGCGGGAGCTTTCTTT. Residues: CVASRGAGAFF.

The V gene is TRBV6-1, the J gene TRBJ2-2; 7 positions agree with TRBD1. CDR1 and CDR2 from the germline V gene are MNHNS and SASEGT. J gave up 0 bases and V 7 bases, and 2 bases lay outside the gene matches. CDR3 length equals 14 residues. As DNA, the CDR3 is TGTGCCAGCACGGGACAGACGAACACCGGGGAGCTGTTTTTT. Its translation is CASTGQTNTGELFF.

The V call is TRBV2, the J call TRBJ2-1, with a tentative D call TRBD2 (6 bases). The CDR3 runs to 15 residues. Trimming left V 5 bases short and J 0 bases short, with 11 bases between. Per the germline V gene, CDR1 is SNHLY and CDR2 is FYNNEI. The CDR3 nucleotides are TGTGCCAGCAGTACCGACGGGAGCTCCTACAATGAGCAGTTCTTC. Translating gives CASSTDGSSYNEQFF.

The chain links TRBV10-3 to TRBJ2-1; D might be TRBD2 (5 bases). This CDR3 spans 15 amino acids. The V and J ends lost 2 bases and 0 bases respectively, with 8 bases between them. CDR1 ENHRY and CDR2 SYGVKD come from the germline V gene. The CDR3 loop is CAISERELSYNEQFF. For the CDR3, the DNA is TGTGCCATCAGTGAGAGGGAGCTCTCCTACAATGAGCAGTTCTTC.

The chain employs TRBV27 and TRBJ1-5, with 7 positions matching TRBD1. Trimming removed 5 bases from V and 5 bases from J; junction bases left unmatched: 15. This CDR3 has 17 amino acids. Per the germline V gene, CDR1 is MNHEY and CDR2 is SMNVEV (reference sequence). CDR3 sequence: CASSGAGGFRVDQPQHF. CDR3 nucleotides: TGTGCCAGCAGTGGGGCAGGGGGTTTTCGGGTCGATCAGCCCCAGCATTTT.

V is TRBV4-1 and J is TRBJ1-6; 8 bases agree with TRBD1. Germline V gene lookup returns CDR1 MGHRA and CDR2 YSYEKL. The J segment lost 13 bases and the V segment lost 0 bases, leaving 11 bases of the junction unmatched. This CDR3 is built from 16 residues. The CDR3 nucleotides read TGCGCCAGCAGCCAAGATATGGCAGGGGGCCCGCTGCCCCTCCACTTT. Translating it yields CASSQDMAGGPLPLHF.